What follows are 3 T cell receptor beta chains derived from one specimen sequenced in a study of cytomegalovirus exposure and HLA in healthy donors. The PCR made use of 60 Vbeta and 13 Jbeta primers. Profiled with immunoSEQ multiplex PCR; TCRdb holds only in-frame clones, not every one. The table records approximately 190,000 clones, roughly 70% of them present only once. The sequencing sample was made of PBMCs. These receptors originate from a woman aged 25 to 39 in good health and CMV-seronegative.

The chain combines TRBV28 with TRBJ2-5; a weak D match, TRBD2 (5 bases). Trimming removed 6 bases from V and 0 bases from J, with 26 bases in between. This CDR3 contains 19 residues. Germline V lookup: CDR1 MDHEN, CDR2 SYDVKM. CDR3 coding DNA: TGTGCCAGCAGCTTTACGCTTGGACTCAAGGCCTCCTACCAAGAGACCCAGTACTTC. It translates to CASSFTLGLKASYQETQYF.

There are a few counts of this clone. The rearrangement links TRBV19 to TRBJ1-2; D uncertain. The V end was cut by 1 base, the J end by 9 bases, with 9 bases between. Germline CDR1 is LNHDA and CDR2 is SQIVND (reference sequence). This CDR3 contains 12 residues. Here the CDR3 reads CASSIASRSYTF. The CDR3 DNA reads TGTGCCAGTAGTATAGCCAGCAGGAGCTACACCTTC.

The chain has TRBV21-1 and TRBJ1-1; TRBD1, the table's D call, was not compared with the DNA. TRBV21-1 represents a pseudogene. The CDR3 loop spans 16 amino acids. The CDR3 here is CASSKRSGSRNTEAFF. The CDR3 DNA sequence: TGTGCCAGCAGCAAACGGTCAGGGTCGAGGAACACTGAAGCTTTCTTT.